A single sample gave rise to the 13 T cell receptor beta chains below, sequenced in a study of cytomegalovirus exposure and HLA in healthy donors. PCR amplification relied on 60 Vbeta primers (plus 13 Jbeta primers). TCRdb's copy holds only in-frame clones and misses some; the assay was immunoSEQ multiplex PCR. The sample records over 100,000 clones, roughly two thirds being singletons. The sample comprised PBMCs. The receptors here all came from a man aged 35-49 years in good health and CMV-seronegative.

The chain couples TRBV2 to TRBJ1-6, with D possibly TRBD1 on 6 matching bases. This CDR3 is 15 amino acids long. V dropped 6 bases and J dropped 6 bases, with 15 bases sitting between them. Germline V lookup: CDR1 SNHLY, CDR2 FYNNEI. The CDR3 protein is CASRKDRSRNSPLHF. The CDR3 DNA is TGTGCCAGCAGGAAGGACAGAAGCCGTAATTCACCCCTCCACTTT.

The rearrangement links TRBV19 to TRBJ1-1; D gene uncertain. CDR1 LNHDA and CDR2 SQIVND come from the germline V gene (reference sequence). V lost 3 bases to trimming and J lost 4 bases, with 9 bases between them. The CDR3 covers 13 residues. CDR3 protein: CASSIFSGTEAFF. DNA for the CDR3: TGTGCCAGTAGTATCTTTTCGGGCACTGAAGCTTTCTTT.

This sequence joins TRBV10-3 and TRBJ1-4, with D perhaps matching TRBD1 (5 bases). V was trimmed by 2 bases and J by 1 base, leaving 8 bases between them. CDR1 is ENHRY, CDR2 SYGVKD, per germline. The CDR3 runs to 15 residues. The CDR3 loop is CAISEAQGTNEKLFF. CDR3 DNA: TGTGCCATCAGTGAGGCTCAGGGAACTAATGAAAAACTGTTTTTT.

V is TRBV30 and J is TRBJ1-6, with 7 positions matching TRBD1. This CDR3 has 19 amino acids. The ends lost 2 bases at V and 0 bases at J; junction bases unmatched: 13. Germline V gene lookup returns CDR1 GTSNPN and CDR2 SVGIG (reference sequence). The DNA of the CDR3 is TGTGCCTGGAGTCTCCGAGGAGTACAGGGGAGCTCCTATAATTCACCCCTCCACTTT. This gives the protein CAWSLRGVQGSSYNSPLHF.

The V call is TRBV5-6, the J call TRBJ2-5; possible D gene TRBD2, 5 bases. CDR3 size: 15 residues. Germline V gene sequence: CDR1 SGHDT, CDR2 YYEEEE. Trimming stripped 1 base from V and 0 bases from J, with 10 bases between. The CDR3 here is CASSLRTWYQETQYF. CDR3 nucleotides: TGTGCCAGCAGCTTGCGGACTTGGTACCAAGAGACCCAGTACTTC.

This rearrangement joins TRBV2 to TRBJ2-3; the match to TRBD2 covers 8 bases. With V trimmed by 4 bases and J by 6 bases, 9 bases remained unmatched. Germline CDR1 reads SNHLY; CDR2 reads FYNNEI. The CDR3 totals 15 residues. CDR3 loop: CASSGTGGSRDTQYF. The CDR3 bases are TGTGCCAGCAGTGGGACGGGGGGGAGCAGGGATACGCAGTATTTT.

This sequence joins TRBV15 and TRBJ1-2, with 12 bases fitting TRBD1. Per the germline V gene, CDR1 is LNHNV and CDR2 is YYDKDF (reference sequence). The CDR3 is 14 residues long. V lost 9 bases, J lost 8 bases, and 10 bases stayed unmatched. CDR3: CATTPGQGARGYTF. The CDR3 DNA is TGTGCCACGACTCCGGGACAGGGGGCACGCGGCTACACCTTC. Based on the CDR3 plus reference TRBV15 and TRBJ1-2, the full variable domain is DAMVIQNPRYQVTQFGKPVTLSCSQTLNHNVMYWYQQKSSQAPKLLFHYYDKDFNNEADTPDNFQSRRPNTSFCFLDIRSPGLGDTAMYLCATTPGQGARGYTFGSGTRLTVV.

This clone was seen only once. The rearrangement joins TRBV5-6 to TRBJ1-2, with 7 bases fitting TRBD1. J gave up 3 bases and V 4 bases, and 3 bases lay outside the gene matches. Germline-derived CDR1 and CDR2 are SGHDT and YYEEEE. The CDR3 runs to 13 residues. CDR3 loop: CASSGDSYYGYTF. In DNA form, the CDR3 reads TGTGCCAGCAGCGGGGACAGCTACTATGGCTACACCTTC.

This clone has only one observation. This chain connects TRBV5-1 to TRBJ1-3, with TRBD1 identical over 8 bases. Germline V CDR1 and CDR2: SGHRS, YFSETQ. J gave up 0 bases and V 4 bases, and 6 bases lay outside the gene matches. This CDR3 is 16 amino acids long. CDR3 coding DNA: TGCGCCAGCAGCGCCACCGGGACAGGCTCTGGAAACACCATATATTTT. Residues: CASSATGTGSGNTIYF.

This rearrangement joins TRBV7-3 to TRBJ2-2, with a weak D call TRBD1 (6 bases). The CDR3 extends over 16 amino acids. Looked up from germline, CDR1 is SGHTA and CDR2 is FQGTGA. The V end was cut by 2 bases, the J end by 6 bases, with 16 bases between. The CDR3 reads CASSLGRGGTAGELFF. CDR3 sequence (DNA): TGTGCCAGCAGCTTAGGGCGAGGGGGAACGGCCGGGGAGCTGTTTTTT.

The chain joins TRBV5-4 to TRBJ2-7, with 10 bases that match TRBD1. Germline CDR1 and CDR2: SGHNT and YYREEE (reference sequence). The V and J ends lost 3 bases and 3 bases, in that order; junction bases with no gene match: 9. The CDR3 is 16 amino acids. CDR3 nucleotide sequence: TGTGCCAGCAGCTCCAGTCCGGGACAGGGGATCTACGAGCAGTACTTC. It codes for CASSSSPGQGIYEQYF.

The V gene is TRBV5-4, the J gene TRBJ2-1; TRBD2 is a possible D gene (7 bases). From germline, CDR1 is SGHNT and CDR2 YYREEE (reference sequence). The length of the CDR3 is 14 residues. Trimming left V 5 bases short and J 8 bases short, with 17 bases between. The DNA of the CDR3 is TGTGCCAGCAGGGGGGGGTGGAGGGGGGATGAGCAGTTCTTC. Translating gives CASRGGWRGDEQFF. Supplemented by reference TRBV5-4 and TRBJ2-1, the full variable domain reads ETGVTQSPTHLIKTRGQQVTLRCSSQSGHNTVSWYQQALGQGPQFIFQYYREEENGRGNFPPRFSGLQFPNYSSELNVNALELDDSALYLCASRGGWRGDEQFFGPGTRLTVL.

The gene calls are TRBV11-2 and TRBJ1-1, with D possibly TRBD1 on 5 matching bases. The CDR3 consists of 19 residues. CDR1 and CDR2 (germline): SGHAT, FQNNGV. V was pared by 0 bases and J by 1 base, with 21 bases between. The CDR3 sequence is CASSLDQRGTPLPNTEAFF. CDR3 bases: TGTGCCAGCAGCTTAGATCAAAGGGGCACACCTCTTCCGAACACTGAAGCTTTCTTT.